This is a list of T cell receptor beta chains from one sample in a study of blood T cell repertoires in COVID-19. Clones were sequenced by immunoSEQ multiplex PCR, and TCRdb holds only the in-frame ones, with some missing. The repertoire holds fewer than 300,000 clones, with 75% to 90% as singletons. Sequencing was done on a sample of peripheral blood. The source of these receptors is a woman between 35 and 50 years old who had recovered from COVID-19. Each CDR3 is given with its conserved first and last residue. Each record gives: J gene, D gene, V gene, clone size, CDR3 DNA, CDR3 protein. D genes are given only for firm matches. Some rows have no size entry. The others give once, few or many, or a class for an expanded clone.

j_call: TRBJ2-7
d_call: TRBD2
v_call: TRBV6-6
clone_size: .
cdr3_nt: TGTGCCAGCAGTTACGAGATACTAGCGAGGGAGCAGTACTTC
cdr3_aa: CASSYEILAREQYF

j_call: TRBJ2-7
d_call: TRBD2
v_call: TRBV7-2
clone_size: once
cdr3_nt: TGTGCCAGCAGCTTAATAGGCCGGACTAGCGACCCCTACGAGCAGTACTTC
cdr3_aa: CASSLIGRTSDPYEQYF

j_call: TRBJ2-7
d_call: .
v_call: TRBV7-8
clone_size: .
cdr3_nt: TGTGCCAGCAGCGTGAGGGCGGGGGCCCTACCCTACGAGCAGTACTTC
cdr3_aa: CASSVRAGALPYEQYF

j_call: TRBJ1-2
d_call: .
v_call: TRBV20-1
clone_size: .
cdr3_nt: TGCAGTGCTGGACGGGGTTATGGCTACACCTTC
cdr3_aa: CSAGRGYGYTF

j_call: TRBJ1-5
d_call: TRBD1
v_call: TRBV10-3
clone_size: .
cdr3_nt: TGTGCCATCAGTGAAACACAGGGGGTGAGCAATCAGCCCCAGCATTTT
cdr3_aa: CAISETQGVSNQPQHF

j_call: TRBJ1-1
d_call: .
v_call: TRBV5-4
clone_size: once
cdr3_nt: TGTGCCAGCAGCTTGGTCTTGGGGGGGGCATACACTGAAGCTTTCTTT
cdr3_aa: CASSLVLGGAYTEAFF

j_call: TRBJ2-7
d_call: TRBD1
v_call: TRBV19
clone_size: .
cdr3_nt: TGTGCCAGTAGTATGGGACAGGGAATCTACGAGCAGTACTTC
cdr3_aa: CASSMGQGIYEQYF

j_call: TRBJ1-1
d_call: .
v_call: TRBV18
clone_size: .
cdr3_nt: TGTGCCAGCTCACCACCGGGACACCTGAACACTGAAGCTTTCTTT
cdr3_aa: CASSPPGHLNTEAFF

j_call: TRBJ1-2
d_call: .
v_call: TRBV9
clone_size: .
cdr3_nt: TGTGCCAGCAGCGTAGGTTCTGCGGGCGCTAACTATGGCTACACCTTC
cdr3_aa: CASSVGSAGANYGYTF

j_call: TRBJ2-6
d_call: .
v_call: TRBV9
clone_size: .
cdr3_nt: TGTGCCAGCAGCCCTCCGAGCTCTGGGGCCAACGTCCTGACTTTC
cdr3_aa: CASSPPSSGANVLTF

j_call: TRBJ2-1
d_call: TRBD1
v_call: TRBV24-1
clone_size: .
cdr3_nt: TGTGCCACCAGTGATTTAAACAGGGGGAATGAGCAGTTCTTC
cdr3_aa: CATSDLNRGNEQFF

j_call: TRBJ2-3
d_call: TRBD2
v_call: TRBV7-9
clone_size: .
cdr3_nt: TGTGCCAGCAGCTACCGTGGGGGGAGGGCAGATACGCAGTATTTT
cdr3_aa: CASSYRGGRADTQYF

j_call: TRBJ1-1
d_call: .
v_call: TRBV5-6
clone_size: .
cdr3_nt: TGTGCCAGCAGCTTGGTGGCAGGGGAAGCTTTCTTT
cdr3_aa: CASSLVAGEAFF

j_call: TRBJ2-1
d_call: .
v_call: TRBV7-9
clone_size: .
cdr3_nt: TGTGCCAGCACCCTGAGCAATGAGCAGTTCTTC
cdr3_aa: CASTLSNEQFF

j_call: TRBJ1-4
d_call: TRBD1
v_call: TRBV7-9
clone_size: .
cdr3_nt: TGTGCCAGCAACAGGGGAGATGAAAAACTGTTTTTT
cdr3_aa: CASNRGDEKLFF

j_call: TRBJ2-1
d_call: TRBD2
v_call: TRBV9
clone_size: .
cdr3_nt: TGTGCCAGCAGCGTAAAGAAGCGGGGGGACTACAATGAGCAGTTCTTC
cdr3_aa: CASSVKKRGDYNEQFF

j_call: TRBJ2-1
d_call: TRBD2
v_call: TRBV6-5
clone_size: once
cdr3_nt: TGTGCCAGCAGTTACTTAGCGGGGGGTGAGCAGTTCTTC
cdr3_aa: CASSYLAGGEQFF

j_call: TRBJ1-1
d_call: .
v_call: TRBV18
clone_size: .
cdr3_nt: TGTGCCAGCTCACCACCCCCTGGACAGTTTGAAGCTTTCTTT
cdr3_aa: CASSPPPGQFEAFF

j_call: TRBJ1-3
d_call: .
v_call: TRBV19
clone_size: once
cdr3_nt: TGTGCCAGTAGTATAAGAGGTGGCGGATCCTCTGGAAACACCATATATTTT
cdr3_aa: CASSIRGGGSSGNTIYF

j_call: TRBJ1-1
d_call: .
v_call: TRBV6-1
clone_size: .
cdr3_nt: TGTGCCAGCAGTGAACAGGGATCCGACACTGAAGCTTTCTTT
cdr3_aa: CASSEQGSDTEAFF

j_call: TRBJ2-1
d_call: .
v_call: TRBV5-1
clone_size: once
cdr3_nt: TGCGCCAGCAGCCTGGGAGCACAGTCCTCCTACAATGAGCAGTTCTTC
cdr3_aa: CASSLGAQSSYNEQFF

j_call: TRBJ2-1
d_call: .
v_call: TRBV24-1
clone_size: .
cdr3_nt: TGTGCCACCAGTGCCGGGGGGCCCATCAATGAGCAGTTCTTC
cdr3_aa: CATSAGGPINEQFF

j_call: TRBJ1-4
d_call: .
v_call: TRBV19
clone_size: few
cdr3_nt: TGTGCCAGTAGCATAGACCCCGATGAAAAACTGTTTTTT
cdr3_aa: CASSIDPDEKLFF

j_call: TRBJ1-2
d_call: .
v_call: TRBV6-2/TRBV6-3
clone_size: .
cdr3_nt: TGTGCCAGCAGTTACTTCCCCGGGACACCAGGGAAGGGCTACACCTTC
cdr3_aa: CASSYFPGTPGKGYTF

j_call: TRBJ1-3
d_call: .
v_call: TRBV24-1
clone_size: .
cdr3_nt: TGTGCCACCAGTGATCCGACATTCTCTGGAAACACCATATATTTT
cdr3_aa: CATSDPTFSGNTIYF

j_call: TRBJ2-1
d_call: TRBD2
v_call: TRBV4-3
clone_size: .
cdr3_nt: TGCGCCAGCAAACGAGCATTGCTAGCGGGGGAACACAATGAGCAGTTCTTC
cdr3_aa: CASKRALLAGEHNEQFF

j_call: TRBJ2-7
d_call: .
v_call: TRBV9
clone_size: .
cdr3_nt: TGTGCCAGCAGCCCCCGTGCGGCTAGCTCCTACGAGCAGTACTTC
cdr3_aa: CASSPRAASSYEQYF

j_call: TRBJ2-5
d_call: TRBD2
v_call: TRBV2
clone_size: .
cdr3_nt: TGTGCCAGCAGTCGGGGGGTCAATGGGGAGACCCAGTACTTC
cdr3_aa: CASSRGVNGETQYF

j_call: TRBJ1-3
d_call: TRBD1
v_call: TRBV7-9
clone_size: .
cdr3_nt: TGTGCCAGCAGCCAGGGACAGGGGGACACCATATATTTT
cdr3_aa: CASSQGQGDTIYF

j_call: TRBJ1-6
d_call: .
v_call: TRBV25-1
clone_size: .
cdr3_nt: TGTGCCAGCAGGTCTCAGGGTAACTCCTATAATTCACCCCTCCACTTT
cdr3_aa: CASRSQGNSYNSPLHF

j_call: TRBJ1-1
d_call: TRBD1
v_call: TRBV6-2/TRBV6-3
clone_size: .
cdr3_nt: TGTGCCAGCAGTTATGCCGGGACAGGGATTCGGAACACTGAAGCTTTCTTT
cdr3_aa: CASSYAGTGIRNTEAFF

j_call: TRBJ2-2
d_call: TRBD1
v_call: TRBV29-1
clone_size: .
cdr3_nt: TGCAGCGTTGAATCGGACAGGCGGCCCGGGGAGCTGTTTTTT
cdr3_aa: CSVESDRRPGELFF

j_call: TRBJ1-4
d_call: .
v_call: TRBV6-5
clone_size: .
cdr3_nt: TGTGCCAGCAGTTACGGGGCAGGGGAGGGTGAAAAACTGTTTTTT
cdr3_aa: CASSYGAGEGEKLFF

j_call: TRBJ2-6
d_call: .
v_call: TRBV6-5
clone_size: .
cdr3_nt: TGTGCCAGTACAGGCTCTGGGGCCAACGTCCTGACTTTC
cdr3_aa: CASTGSGANVLTF

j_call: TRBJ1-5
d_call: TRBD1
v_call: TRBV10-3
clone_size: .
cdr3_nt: TGTGCCATCAGTCGACAGGGATCGGGCAATCAGCCCCAGCATTTT
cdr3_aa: CAISRQGSGNQPQHF

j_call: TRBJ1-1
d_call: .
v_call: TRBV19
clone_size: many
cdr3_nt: TGTGCCAGTAGTATGTCCGGACAGAACACTGAAGCTTTCTTT
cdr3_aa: CASSMSGQNTEAFF

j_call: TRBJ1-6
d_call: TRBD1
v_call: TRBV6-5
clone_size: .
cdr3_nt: TGTGCCAGCAGTCTACAGGGGGCCTATAATTCACCCCTCCACTTT
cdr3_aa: CASSLQGAYNSPLHF

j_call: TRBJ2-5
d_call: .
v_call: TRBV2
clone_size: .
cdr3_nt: TGTGCCAGCAGTGAGAACAGGCAAGAGACCCAGTACTTC
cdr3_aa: CASSENRQETQYF

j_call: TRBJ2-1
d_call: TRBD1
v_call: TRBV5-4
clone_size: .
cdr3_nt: TGTGCCAGCAGCTTGGACAGGGGGCGCGAGCAGTTCTTC
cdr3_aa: CASSLDRGREQFF

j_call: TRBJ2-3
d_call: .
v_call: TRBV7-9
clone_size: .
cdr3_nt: TGTGCCAGCAGCCCCCGAGGTAGCGGCACAGATACGCAGTATTTT
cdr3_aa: CASSPRGSGTDTQYF

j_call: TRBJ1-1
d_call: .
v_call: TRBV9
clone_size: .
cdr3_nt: TGTGCCAGCAGCGTAGGCCCCGGGGGGACTGAAGCTTTCTTT
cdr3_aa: CASSVGPGGTEAFF

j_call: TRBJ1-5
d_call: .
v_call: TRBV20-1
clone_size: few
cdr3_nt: TGCAGTGCGGAGAATCAGCCCCAGCATTTT
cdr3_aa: CSAENQPQHF

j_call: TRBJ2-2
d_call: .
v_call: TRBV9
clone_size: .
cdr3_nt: TGTGCCAGCAGCGTAGACCCTCAGGGTAACACCGGGGAGCTGTTTTTT
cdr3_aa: CASSVDPQGNTGELFF

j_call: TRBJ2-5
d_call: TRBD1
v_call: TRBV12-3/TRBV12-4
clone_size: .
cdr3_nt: TGTGCCAGCCGGACAGGGAAAGAGACCCAGTACTTC
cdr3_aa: CASRTGKETQYF

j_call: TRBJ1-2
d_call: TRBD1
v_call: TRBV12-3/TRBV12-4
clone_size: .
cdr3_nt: TGTGCCAGCAGCCGGGACAGGGCCTATGGCTACACCTTC
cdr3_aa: CASSRDRAYGYTF

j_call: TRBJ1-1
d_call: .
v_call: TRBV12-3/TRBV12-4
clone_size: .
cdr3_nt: TGTGCCAGCCATAAGGGGGCTGAAGCTTTCTTT
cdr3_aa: CASHKGAEAFF

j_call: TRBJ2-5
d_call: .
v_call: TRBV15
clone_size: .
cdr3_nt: TGTGCCACCAGCAGAGATCGGTTGCGGGGAGGGACCCAGTACTTC
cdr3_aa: CATSRDRLRGGTQYF

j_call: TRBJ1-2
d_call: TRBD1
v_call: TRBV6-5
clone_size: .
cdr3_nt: TGTGCCAGCATCGTTAGACAGGGGAGCTTCTATGGCTACACCTTC
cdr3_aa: CASIVRQGSFYGYTF

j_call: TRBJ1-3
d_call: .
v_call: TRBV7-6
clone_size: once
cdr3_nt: TGTGCCAGCAGCTTAGGGGGCAGTCAACAGTTCTCTGGAAACACCATATATTTT
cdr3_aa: CASSLGGSQQFSGNTIYF

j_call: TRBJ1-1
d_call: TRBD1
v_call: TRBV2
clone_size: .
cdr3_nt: TGTGCCAGCAGTTATCTGACAGGGGGCCTAGAAGCTTTCTTT
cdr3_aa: CASSYLTGGLEAFF

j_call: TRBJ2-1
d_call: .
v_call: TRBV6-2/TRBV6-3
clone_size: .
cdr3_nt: TGTGCCAGCAGTTACTCTTTCTATGAGCAGTTCTTC
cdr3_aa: CASSYSFYEQFF